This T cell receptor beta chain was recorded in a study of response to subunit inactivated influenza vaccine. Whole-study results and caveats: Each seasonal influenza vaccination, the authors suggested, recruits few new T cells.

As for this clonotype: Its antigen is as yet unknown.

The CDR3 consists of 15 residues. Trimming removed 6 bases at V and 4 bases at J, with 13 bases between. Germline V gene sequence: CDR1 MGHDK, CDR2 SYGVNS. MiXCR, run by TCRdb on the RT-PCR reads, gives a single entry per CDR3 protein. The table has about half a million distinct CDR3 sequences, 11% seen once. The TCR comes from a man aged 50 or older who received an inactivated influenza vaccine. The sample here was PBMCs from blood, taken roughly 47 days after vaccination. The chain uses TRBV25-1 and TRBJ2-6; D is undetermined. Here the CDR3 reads CASSPVSGGANVLTF. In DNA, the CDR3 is TGTGCCAGCAGCCCCGTTTCTGGCGGGGCCAACGTCCTGACTTTC.